A single sample gave rise to the 15 T cell receptor beta chains below, sequenced in a study of T cell responses to AZD1222 COVID-19 vaccine. Sequencing used immunoSEQ multiplex PCR; TCRdb keeps in-frame clones, though not all of them. The table includes roughly 81,000 clones, approximately 83% detected once. This specimen was peripheral blood, taken on day 0 of AZD1222 vaccination. All receptors come from an adult in good health.

V and J are TRBV28 and TRBJ1-1; tentatively, D is TRBD1 (5 bases). V was shortened by 5 bases and J by 2 bases, with 24 bases between the two germline ends. CDR1 is MDHEN and CDR2 is SYDVKM in the germline V gene. The CDR3 is 18 amino acids. The DNA of the CDR3 is TGTGCCAGCAGTCCCCTCGGTTCGAGTTGGGGCGTCAACACTGAAGCTTTCTTT. Its protein is CASSPLGSSWGVNTEAFF.

J is TRBJ1-4 and V is TRBV28; possibly TRBD1 for D (6 bases). V dropped 3 bases and J dropped 6 bases, with 14 bases sitting between them. Germline V gene sequence: CDR1 MDHEN, CDR2 SYDVKM. CDR3 length equals 15 residues. This chain's CDR3 is CASSFDGGGDEKLFF. The DNA for the CDR3 is TGTGCCAGCAGTTTTGACGGGGGCGGTGATGAAAAACTGTTTTTT. Supplemented by reference TRBV28 and TRBJ1-4, the full variable domain reads DVKVTQSSRYLVKRTGEKVFLECVQDMDHENMFWYRQDPGLGLRLIYFSYDVKMKEKGDIPEGYSVSREKKERFSLILESASTNQTSMYLCASSFDGGGDEKLFFGSGTQLSVL.

This clone was recorded once. The chain joins TRBV4-3 to TRBJ1-4; 9 bases match TRBD1. The CDR3 is 15 amino acids. CDR1 is LGHNA and CDR2 is YSLEER in the germline V gene. Trimming removed 4 bases from V and 7 bases from J; junction bases left unmatched: 7. CDR3 sequence (DNA): TGCGCCAGCAGCCGAAACACAGGGGGCGGTGAAAAACTGTTTTTT. Encoded protein: CASSRNTGGGEKLFF.

The chain employs TRBV6-5 and TRBJ2-5, with a possible D match to TRBD1 (5 bases). Trimming took off 6 bases at V and 2 bases at J, with 13 bases between the two ends. The germline CDR1 and CDR2 sequences are MNHEY and SVGAGI. The CDR3 contains 14 residues. The chain's CDR3 is CASRRLGQQETQYF. CDR3 coding DNA: TGTGCCAGCAGGAGATTGGGGCAGCAAGAGACCCAGTACTTC.

CDR3 amino acids: CASSSKSGTGLSTNEKLFF. The CDR3 DNA follows: TGTGCCAGCAGCTCCAAATCCGGGACAGGGTTATCGACTAATGAAAAACTGTTTTTT. The rearrangement joins TRBV7-2 to TRBJ1-4, with 9 bases aligning to TRBD1. CDR1 is SGHTA, CDR2 FQGNSA, per germline. There are 19 residues in the CDR3. V lost 4 bases to trimming and J lost 2 bases; unmatched junction nucleotides: 14.

The chain links TRBV2 to TRBJ2-5, with 14 bases aligning to TRBD2. Looked up from germline, CDR1 is SNHLY and CDR2 is FYNNEI. J gave up 5 bases and V 7 bases, and 3 bases lay outside the gene matches. This CDR3 is 14 amino acids long. This CDR3 is CASTRLAGGETQYF. CDR3 DNA: TGTGCCAGCACTAGACTAGCGGGAGGGGAGACCCAGTACTTC. Complete variable domain (other parts from reference TRBV2 and TRBJ2-5): EPEVTQTPSHQVTQMGQEVILRCVPISNHLYFYWYRQILGQKVEFLVSFYNNEISEKSEIFDDQFSVERPDGSNFTLKIRSTKLEDSAMYFCASTRLAGGETQYFGPGTRLLVL.

DNA for the CDR3: TGTGCCGGTCGTGGCCTTATTAGCACAGATACGCAGTATTTT. It codes for CAGRGLISTDTQYF. The chain recombines TRBV2 with TRBJ2-3; no definite D call. From germline, CDR1 is SNHLY and CDR2 FYNNEI. This CDR3 spans 14 amino acids. The ends were cut back, 11 bases at V and 0 bases at J, with 15 bases in the middle.

This sequence joins TRBV6-5 and TRBJ2-1, with D perhaps TRBD1 or TRBD2 (6 bases each). This CDR3 spans 14 amino acids. The V and J ends lost 7 bases and 8 bases respectively, with 18 bases between them. Germline loops: CDR1 MNHEY, CDR2 SVGAGI. The CDR3 nucleotides are TGTGCCAGCATCTCCCGGGGGCGAATCGATGAGCAGTTCTTC. Its protein product is CASISRGRIDEQFF.

The J gene is TRBJ2-2, the V gene TRBV12-5; D gene ambiguous. V was cut by 4 bases and J by 4 bases, with 13 bases left in between. Germline lookup yields CDR1 LGHNT and CDR2 FRNRAP. The CDR3 length is 15 residues. The chain's CDR3 is CASGSLSGATGELFF. CDR3 DNA: TGTGCTAGTGGTTCCTTATCTGGAGCCACCGGGGAGCTGTTTTTT.

V is TRBV11-2 and J is TRBJ2-3; no clear D gene. The V end lost 4 bases, the J end lost 4 bases, and 6 bases lay between the germline ends. The germline gives CDR1 SGHAT, CDR2 FQNNGV. The CDR3 consists of 12 residues. The CDR3 DNA reads as TGTGCCAGCAGCTCTAGGGCAGATACGCAGTATTTT. Amino acids: CASSSRADTQYF.

This clone was counted a single time. The J gene is TRBJ2-5, the V gene TRBV13; TRBD1 matches 9 bases. With V trimmed by 0 bases and J by 4 bases, 6 bases remained unmatched. This CDR3 has 16 residues. The germline CDR1 and CDR2 sequences are PRHDT and FYEKMQ (reference sequence). DNA for the CDR3: TGTGCCAGCAGCTTAGGGGGACAGGGAAGCGGAGAGACCCAGTACTTC. This gives the protein CASSLGGQGSGETQYF.

The chain has TRBV3-1 (or the pseudogene TRBV3-2) and TRBJ2-5; possible D gene TRBD1, 6 bases. This CDR3 region has 14 residues. Trimming shortened V by 2 bases and J by 5 bases, and 12 bases separated the two germline ends. Per germline, CDR1 LGHDT and CDR2 YNNKEL (reference sequence). The CDR3 region has the DNA TGTGCCAGCAGCCAACAACAGGGTGGGGAGACCCAGTACTTC. Protein sequence: CASSQQQGGETQYF.

The chain carries TRBV6-6 and TRBJ1-2, with TRBD1 as a possible D gene (5 bases). The CDR3 is 14 residues long. Germline V gene lookup returns CDR1 MNHNY and CDR2 SVGAGI (reference sequence). Trimming left V 5 bases short and J 5 bases short, with 15 bases between. The CDR3 here is CASSLAGTYYGYTF. The CDR3 DNA reads TGTGCCAGCAGTCTAGCCGGGACTTATTATGGCTACACCTTC.

The chain links TRBV18 to TRBJ2-3, with no clear D. The CDR3 contains 13 residues. V lost 4 bases and J lost 2, with 7 bases in between. CDR1 is KGHSH and CDR2 is LQKENI in the germline V gene. CDR3 sequence: CASSLGPTDTQYF. The CDR3 region has the DNA TGTGCCAGCTCACTTGGACCCACAGATACGCAGTATTTT.

The V gene is TRBV7-9, the J gene TRBJ1-5, with 7 positions matching TRBD1. This CDR3 spans 15 amino acids. V lost 5 bases, J lost 2 bases, and 6 bases stayed unmatched. Per germline, CDR1 SEHNR and CDR2 FQNEAQ (reference sequence). CDR3 nucleotide sequence: TGTGCCAGCAGCGTACAGGGGAACCGCAATCAGCCCCAGCATTTT. Protein sequence: CASSVQGNRNQPQHF.